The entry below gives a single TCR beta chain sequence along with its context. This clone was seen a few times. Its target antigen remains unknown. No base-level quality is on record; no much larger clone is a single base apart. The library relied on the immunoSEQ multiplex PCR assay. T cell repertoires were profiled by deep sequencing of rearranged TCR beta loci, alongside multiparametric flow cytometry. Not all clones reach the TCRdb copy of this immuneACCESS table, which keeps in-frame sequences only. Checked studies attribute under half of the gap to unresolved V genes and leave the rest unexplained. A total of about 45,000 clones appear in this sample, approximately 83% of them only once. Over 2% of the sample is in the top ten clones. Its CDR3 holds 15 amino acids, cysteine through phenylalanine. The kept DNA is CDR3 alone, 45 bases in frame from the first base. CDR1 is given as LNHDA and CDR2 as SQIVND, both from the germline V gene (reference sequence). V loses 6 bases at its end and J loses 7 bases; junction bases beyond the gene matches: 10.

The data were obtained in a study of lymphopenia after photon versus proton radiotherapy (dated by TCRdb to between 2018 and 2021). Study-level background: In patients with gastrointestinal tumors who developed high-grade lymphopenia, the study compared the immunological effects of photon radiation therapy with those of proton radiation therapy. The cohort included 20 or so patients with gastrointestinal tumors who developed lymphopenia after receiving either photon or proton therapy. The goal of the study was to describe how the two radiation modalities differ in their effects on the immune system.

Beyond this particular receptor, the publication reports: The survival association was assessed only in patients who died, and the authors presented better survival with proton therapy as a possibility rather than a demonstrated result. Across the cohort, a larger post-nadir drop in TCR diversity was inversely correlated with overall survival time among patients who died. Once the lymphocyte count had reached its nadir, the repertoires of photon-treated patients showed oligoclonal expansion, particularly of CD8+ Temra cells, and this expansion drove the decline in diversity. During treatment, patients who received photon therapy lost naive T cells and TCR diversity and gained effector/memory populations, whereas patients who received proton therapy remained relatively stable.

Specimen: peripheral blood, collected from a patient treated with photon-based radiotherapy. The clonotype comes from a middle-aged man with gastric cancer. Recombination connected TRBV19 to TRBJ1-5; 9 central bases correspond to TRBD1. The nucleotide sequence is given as TGTGCCAGTAGCCCCGGGACAGGGTCAGGCCAGCCCCAGCATTTT. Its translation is CASSPGTGSGQPQHF.